The 4 T cell receptor beta chains reported below all come from one sample, sequenced in a study of CD8+CD57+ T cells in acquired aplastic anemia. Genomic DNA templated the TCR beta VDJ and CDR3 profiling. MiXCR, run by TCRdb on the reads, gives a single entry per CDR3 protein. The sample shows 98,000 or so distinct CDR3 sequences, under 60% of them seen only once. The sequenced sample consisted of sorted CD4+, CD8+, or CD8+CD57+ T cells (not recorded which) from PBMCs. The receptors were gathered from a human donor in good health, serving as a control.

This clonotype was detected only once. The J gene is TRBJ1-2, the V gene TRBV19, with 12 bases that match TRBD1. The CDR3 sequence is 15 residues long. Trimming removed 2 bases from V and 4 bases from J; junction bases left unmatched: 2. Germline-derived CDR1 and CDR2 are LNHDA and SQIVND (reference sequence). The CDR3 DNA is TGTGCCAGTAGTATATGGGGACAGGGGGCCTATGGCTACACCTTC. Its protein is CASSIWGQGAYGYTF.

The genes are TRBV9 and TRBJ2-7; no clear D gene. V gave up 7 bases and J gave up 0 bases, with 14 bases separating them. The CDR3 covers 14 residues. Germline V gene lookup returns CDR1 SGDLS and CDR2 YYNGEE. The CDR3 DNA reads TGTGCCAGCCCCGGTGGGGAAAGCTCCTACGAGCAGTACGTC. It specifies CASPGGESSYEQYV.

This rearrangement joins TRBV5-4 to TRBJ2-5, with TRBD2 matching over 7 bases. The CDR3 has 19 residues. Germline CDR1 is SGHNT and CDR2 is YYREEE (reference sequence). The trim removed 0 bases at V and 2 bases at J, leaving 16 bases unmatched. CDR3 loop: CASSLGGGLAAAKQETQYF. The DNA of the CDR3 is TGTGCCAGCAGCTTGGGCGGAGGCCTAGCGGCGGCCAAACAAGAGACCCAGTACTTC.

This clonotype was observed at least ten times. V gene TRBV6-5 combines with J gene TRBJ2-7; TRBD1 matches 7 bases. The V gene's germline CDR1 is MNHEY and CDR2 SVGAGI. The CDR3 consists of 14 residues. J was trimmed by 3 bases and V by 2 bases; bases with no gene match: 4. CDR3 loop: CASSYRAGGYEQYF. The CDR3 coding sequence is TGTGCCAGCAGTTACAGGGCAGGGGGCTACGAGCAGTACTTC.